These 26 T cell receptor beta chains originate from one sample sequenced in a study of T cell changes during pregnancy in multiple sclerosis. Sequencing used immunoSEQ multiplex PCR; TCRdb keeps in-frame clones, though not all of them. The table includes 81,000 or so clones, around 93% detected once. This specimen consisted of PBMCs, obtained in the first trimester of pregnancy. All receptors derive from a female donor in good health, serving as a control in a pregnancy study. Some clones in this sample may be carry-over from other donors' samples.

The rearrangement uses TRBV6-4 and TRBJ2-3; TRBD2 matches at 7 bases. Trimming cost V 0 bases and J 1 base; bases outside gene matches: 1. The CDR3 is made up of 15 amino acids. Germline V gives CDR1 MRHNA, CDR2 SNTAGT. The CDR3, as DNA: TGTGCCAGCAGTGACTCGCTAGCGGGCACAGATACGCAGTATTTT. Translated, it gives CASSDSLAGTDTQYF.

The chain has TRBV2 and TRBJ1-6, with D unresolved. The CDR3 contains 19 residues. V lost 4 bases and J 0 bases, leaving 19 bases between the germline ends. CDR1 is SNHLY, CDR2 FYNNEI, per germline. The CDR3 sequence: CASSGLPISMGSYNSPLHF. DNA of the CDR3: TGTGCCAGCAGTGGACTACCGATTTCCATGGGCTCCTATAATTCACCCCTCCACTTT.

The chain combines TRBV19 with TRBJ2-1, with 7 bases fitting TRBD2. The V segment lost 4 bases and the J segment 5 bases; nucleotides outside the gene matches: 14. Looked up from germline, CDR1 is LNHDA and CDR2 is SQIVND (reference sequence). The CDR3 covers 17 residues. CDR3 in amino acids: CASSKAPRDYYHNEQFF. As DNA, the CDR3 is TGTGCCAGTAGTAAGGCCCCCCGGGACTATTACCACAATGAGCAGTTCTTC.

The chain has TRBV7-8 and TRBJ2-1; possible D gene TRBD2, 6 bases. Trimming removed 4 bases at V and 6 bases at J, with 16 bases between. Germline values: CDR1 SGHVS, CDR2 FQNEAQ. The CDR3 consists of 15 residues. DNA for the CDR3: TGTGCCAGCAGCTCAGACTGGAGGGCACTCAATGAGCAGTTCTTC. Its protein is CASSSDWRALNEQFF.

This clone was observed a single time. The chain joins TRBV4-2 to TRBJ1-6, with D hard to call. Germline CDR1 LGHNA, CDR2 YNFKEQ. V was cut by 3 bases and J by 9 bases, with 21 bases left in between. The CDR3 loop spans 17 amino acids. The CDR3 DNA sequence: TGTGCCAGCAGCCAGGCCACCGGGAGACAAAGTCTTTCACCCCTCCACTTT. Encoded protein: CASSQATGRQSLSPLHF.

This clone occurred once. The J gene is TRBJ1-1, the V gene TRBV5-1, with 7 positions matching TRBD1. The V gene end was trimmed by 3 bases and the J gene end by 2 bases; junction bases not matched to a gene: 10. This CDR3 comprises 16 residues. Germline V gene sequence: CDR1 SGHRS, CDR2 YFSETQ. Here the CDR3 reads CASSSQNRGRNTEAFF. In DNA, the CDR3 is TGCGCCAGCAGCTCGCAGAACAGGGGAAGAAACACTGAAGCTTTCTTT.

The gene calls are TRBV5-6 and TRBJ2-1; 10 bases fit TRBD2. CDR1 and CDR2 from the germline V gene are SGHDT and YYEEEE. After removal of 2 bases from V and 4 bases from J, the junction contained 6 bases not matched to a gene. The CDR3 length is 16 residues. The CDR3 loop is CASSFGAGGLYNEQFF. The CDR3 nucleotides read TGTGCCAGCAGCTTTGGAGCGGGAGGGCTTTACAATGAGCAGTTCTTC.

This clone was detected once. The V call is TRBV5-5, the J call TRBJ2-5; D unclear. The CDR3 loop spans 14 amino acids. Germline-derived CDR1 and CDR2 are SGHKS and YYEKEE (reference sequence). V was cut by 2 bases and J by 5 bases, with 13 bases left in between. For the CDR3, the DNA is TGTGCCAGCAGCTTTATTACCTCGCAGGAGACCCAGTACTTC. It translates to CASSFITSQETQYF.

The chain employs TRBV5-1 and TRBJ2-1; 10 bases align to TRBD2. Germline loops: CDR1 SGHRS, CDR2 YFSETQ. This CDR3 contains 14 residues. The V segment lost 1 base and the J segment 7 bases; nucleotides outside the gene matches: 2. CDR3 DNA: TGCGCCAGCAGCTTGAAACTAGCGGGGAATGAGCAGTTCTTC. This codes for CASSLKLAGNEQFF.

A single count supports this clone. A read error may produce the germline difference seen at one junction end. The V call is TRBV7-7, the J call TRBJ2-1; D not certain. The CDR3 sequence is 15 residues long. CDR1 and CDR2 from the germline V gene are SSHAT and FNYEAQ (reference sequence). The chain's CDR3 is CASSPTRSSYNEQFF. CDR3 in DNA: TGTGCTAGCAGCCCCACGAGATCCTCCTACAATGAGCAGTTCTTC.

The CDR3 here is CAWSTPRNNEKLFF. Written as DNA, the CDR3 is TGTGCCTGGAGTACTCCGAGAAACAATGAAAAACTGTTTTTT. The chain has TRBV30 and TRBJ1-4; D call uncertain. Trimming left V 2 bases short and J 5 bases short, with 12 bases between. CDR3 size: 14 residues. Germline assignment: CDR1 GTSNPN and CDR2 SVGIG (reference sequence).

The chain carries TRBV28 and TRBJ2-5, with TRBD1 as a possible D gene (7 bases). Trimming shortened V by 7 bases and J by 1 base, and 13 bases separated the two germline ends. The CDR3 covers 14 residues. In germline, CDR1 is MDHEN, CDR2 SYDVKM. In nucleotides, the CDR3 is TGTGCCAGCACCGCGGGACAGATCCAAGAGACCCAGTACTTC. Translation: CASTAGQIQETQYF.

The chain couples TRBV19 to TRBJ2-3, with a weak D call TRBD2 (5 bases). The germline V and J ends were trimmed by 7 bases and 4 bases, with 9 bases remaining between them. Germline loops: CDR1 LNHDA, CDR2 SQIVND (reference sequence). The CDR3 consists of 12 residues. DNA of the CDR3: TGTGCCAGTACCCCCGGGGCAGATACGCAGTATTTT. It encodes CASTPGADTQYF.

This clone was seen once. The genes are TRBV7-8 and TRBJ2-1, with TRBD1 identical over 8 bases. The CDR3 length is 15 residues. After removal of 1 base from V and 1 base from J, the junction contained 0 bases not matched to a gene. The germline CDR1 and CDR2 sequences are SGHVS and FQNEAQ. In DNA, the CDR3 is TGTGCCAGCAGCTTAGACAGGGGGTCCTACAATGAGCAGTTCTTC. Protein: CASSLDRGSYNEQFF.

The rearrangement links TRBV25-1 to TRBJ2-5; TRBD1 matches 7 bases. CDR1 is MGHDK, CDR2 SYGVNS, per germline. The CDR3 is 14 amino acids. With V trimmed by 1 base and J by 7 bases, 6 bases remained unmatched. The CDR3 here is CASSEWKGAGTQYF. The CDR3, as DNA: TGTGCCAGCAGTGAATGGAAGGGGGCCGGGACCCAGTACTTC.

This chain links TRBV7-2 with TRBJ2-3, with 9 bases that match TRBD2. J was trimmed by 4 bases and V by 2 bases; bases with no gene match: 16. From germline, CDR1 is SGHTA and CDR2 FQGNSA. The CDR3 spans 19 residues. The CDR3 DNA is TGTGCCAGCAGCTTACCCTCCACGATCGGGCGGGGGGGCCCAGATACGCAGTATTTT. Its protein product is CASSLPSTIGRGGPDTQYF.

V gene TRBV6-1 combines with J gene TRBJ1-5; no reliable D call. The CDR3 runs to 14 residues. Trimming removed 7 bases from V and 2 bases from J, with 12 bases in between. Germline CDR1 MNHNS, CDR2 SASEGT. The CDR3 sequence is CASTRLAGNQPQHF. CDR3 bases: TGTGCCAGCACCCGTCTAGCCGGCAATCAGCCCCAGCATTTT.

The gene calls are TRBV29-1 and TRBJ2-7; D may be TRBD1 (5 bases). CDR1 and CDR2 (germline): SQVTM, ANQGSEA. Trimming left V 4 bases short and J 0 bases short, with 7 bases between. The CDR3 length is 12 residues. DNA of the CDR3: TGCAGCGTTGGTCAGGGCTCCTACGAGCAGTACTTC. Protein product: CSVGQGSYEQYF.

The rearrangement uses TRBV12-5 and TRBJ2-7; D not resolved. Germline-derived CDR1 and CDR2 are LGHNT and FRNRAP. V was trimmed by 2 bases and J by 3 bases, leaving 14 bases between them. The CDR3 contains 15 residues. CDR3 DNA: TGTGCTAGTGGTTTGTACCACAGAACCGACTACGAGCAGTACTTC. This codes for CASGLYHRTDYEQYF.

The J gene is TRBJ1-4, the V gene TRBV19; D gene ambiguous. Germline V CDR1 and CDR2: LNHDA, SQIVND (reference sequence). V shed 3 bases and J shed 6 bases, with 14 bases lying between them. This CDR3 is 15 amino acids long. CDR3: CASSIERAWDEKLFF. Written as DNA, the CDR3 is TGTGCCAGTAGTATTGAGAGGGCATGGGATGAAAAACTGTTTTTT.

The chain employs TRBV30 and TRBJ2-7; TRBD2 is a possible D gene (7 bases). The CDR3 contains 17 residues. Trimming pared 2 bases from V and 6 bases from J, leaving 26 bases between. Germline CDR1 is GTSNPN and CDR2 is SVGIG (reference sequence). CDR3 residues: CAWSLPGALSGTIEQYF. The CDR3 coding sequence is TGTGCCTGGAGTCTCCCGGGGGCCCTCAGCGGGACAATCGAGCAGTACTTC.

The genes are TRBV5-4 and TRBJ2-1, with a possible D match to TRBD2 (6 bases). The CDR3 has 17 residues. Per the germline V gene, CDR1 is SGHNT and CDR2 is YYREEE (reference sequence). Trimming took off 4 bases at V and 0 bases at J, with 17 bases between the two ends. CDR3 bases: TGTGCCAGCAGCAGCACATCTAGCGCAAGCTCCTACAATGAGCAGTTCTTC. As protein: CASSSTSSASSYNEQFF.

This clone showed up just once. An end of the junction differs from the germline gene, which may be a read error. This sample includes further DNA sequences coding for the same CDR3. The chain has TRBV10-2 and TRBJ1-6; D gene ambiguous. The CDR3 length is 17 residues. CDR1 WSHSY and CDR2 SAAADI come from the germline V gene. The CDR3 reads CASSESTFSPSNSPLHF. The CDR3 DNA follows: TGCGCCAGCAGCGAGTCGACATTCTCGCCAAGCAATTCACCCCTCCACTTT.

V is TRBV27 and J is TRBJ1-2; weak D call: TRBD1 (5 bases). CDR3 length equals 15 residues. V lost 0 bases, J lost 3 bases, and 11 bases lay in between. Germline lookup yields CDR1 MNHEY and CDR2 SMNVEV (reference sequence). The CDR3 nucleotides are TGTGCCAGCAGTTTATCTGAGGGGACTTACTATGGCTACACCTTC. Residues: CASSLSEGTYYGYTF.

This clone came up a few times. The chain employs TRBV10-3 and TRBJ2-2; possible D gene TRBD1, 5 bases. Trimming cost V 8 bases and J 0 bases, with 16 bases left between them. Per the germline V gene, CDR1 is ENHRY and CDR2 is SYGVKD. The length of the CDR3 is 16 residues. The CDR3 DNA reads TGTGCCATCCGACGGCTTTTGACAGCGAACACCGGGGAGCTGTTTTTT. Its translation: CAIRRLLTANTGELFF.

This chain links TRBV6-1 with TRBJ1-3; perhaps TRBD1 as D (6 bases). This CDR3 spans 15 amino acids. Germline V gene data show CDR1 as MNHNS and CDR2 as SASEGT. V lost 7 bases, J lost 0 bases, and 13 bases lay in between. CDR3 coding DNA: TGTGCCAGCACCGCGGGGGGCAGCTCTGGAAACACCATATATTTT. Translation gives CASTAGGSSGNTIYF.